The 3 T cell receptor beta chains below come from one sample, sequenced in a study of cytomegalovirus exposure and HLA in healthy donors. Amplification used 60 Vbeta primers and 13 Jbeta primers. Repertoires were generated with immunoSEQ multiplex PCR, while TCRdb's copy carries only in-frame clones and drops some. The table records roughly 160,000 clones, almost 75% of them present only once. Sequencing was carried out using PBMCs. These receptors were obtained from a young woman in good health and CMV-seropositive.

The genes are TRBV7-9 and TRBJ2-2; 10 bases line up with TRBD1. CDR3 length equals 15 residues. The ends lost 5 bases at V and 7 bases at J; junction bases unmatched: 7. The germline V gene encodes CDR1 SEHNR and CDR2 FQNEAQ (reference sequence). The CDR3 here is CASSARTGGFGELFF. The CDR3 nucleotides read TGTGCCAGCAGCGCCCGGACAGGGGGTTTCGGGGAGCTGTTTTTT.

The chain links TRBV15 to TRBJ2-7, with TRBD1 identical over 12 bases. The V gene's germline CDR1 is LNHNV and CDR2 YYDKDF (reference sequence). Losses at the gene ends were 0 bases for V and 4 bases for J; bases not matched to a gene: 1. This CDR3 contains 15 residues. This CDR3 is CATSREGQGAYEQYF. CDR3 DNA: TGTGCCACCAGCAGAGAGGGACAGGGGGCGTACGAGCAGTACTTC.

This chain connects TRBV4-3 to TRBJ1-2; 8 bases are shared with TRBD1. This CDR3 region has 15 residues. V dropped 1 base and J dropped 3; count of bases not matched to a gene: 4. CDR1 is LGHNA, CDR2 YSLEER, per germline. CDR3 sequence reads: CASSQGTGSDYGYTF. In DNA form, the CDR3 reads TGCGCCAGCAGCCAAGGGACAGGGTCTGACTATGGCTACACCTTC.